This paragraph covers one T cell receptor beta chain sequence. This entry is derived from a study of control samples from healthy donors and cancer patients. TCRdb's table, derived via immunoSEQ multiplex PCR, lists solely in-frame clones and lacks some. The table records more than 100,000 clones, more than 85% of them present only once. The ends were cut back, 4 bases at V and 5 bases at J, with 22 bases in the middle. Germline assignment: CDR1 SGHDT and CDR2 YYEEEE. This CDR3 contains 16 residues. The rearrangement uses TRBV5-6 and TRBJ2-7; tentative D call: TRBD2 (6 bases). Sequenced input: blood. The TCR originated in a man younger than 30 in good health. CDR3 residues: CASSALYSPGGNEQYF. The CDR3 bases are TGTGCCAGCAGCGCGCTCTATTCGCCCGGGGGTAACGAGCAGTACTTC.